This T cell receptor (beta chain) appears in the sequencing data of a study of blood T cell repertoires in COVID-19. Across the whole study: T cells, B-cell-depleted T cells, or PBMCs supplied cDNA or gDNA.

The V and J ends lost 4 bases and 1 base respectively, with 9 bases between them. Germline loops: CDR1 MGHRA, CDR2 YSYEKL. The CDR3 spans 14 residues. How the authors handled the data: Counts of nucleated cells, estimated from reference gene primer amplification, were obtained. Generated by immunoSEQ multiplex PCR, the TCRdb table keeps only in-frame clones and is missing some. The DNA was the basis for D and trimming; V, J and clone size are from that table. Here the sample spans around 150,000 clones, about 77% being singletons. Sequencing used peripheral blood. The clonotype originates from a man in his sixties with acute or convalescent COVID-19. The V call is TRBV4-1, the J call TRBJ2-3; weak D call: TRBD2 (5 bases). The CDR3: CASSPGSGTDTQYF. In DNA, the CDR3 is TGCGCCAGCAGCCCAGGTAGCGGCACAGATACGCAGTATTTT.